This TCR beta chain was captured in a study of cytomegalovirus exposure and HLA in healthy donors. Turning to the study itself: About 77 million unique TCRs from HLA-typed donors made up an early data release.

PCR was performed using 60 Vbeta and 13 Jbeta primers. Produced via immunoSEQ multiplex PCR; TCRdb's table is partial and in-frame only. The sample includes approximately 190,000 clones, over 80% of them seen just once. A remark on this clone: What it binds is not known.

With V trimmed by 3 bases and J by 4 bases, 7 bases remained unmatched. The germline V gene encodes CDR1 KGHSH and CDR2 LQKENI. The CDR3 contains 16 residues. At the time of sampling, donors were nominally healthy, though unrecorded immune exposures were likely. Study-level points and caveats: Donor immune exposure was known only as CMV serostatus.

Material for sequencing was PBMCs. The TCR originated in a man aged 25-45 years in good health and CMV-seronegative. This chain joins TRBV18 and TRBJ2-1; 9 positions agree with TRBD1. CDR3 residues: CASSPLPGQGYNEQFF. In nucleotides, the CDR3 is TGTGCCAGCTCACCTTTGCCGGGACAGGGTTACAATGAGCAGTTCTTC.